The clone carrying this TCR beta chain was observed at least ten times. Its antigen is currently unknown. The library protocol tagged individual cDNA molecules with unique molecular identifiers. TCRdb fed the 5' RACE reads into MiXCR, producing one record per CDR3 protein. The sample has roughly 54,000 distinct CDR3 sequences, 4.5% to 7% seen once. The CDR3 contains 15 residues. The germline gives CDR1 MNHNY, CDR2 SVGAGI (reference sequence). Trimming pared 4 bases from V and 1 base from J, leaving 11 bases between. The record originates from a study of early T cells in non-severe SARS-CoV-2 infection. Looking at the study overall: Chains stayed unpaired after sequencing of bulk RNA from unsorted whole blood.

Overall study results and limits: Database matching using VDJdb favored anti-spike CD8 responses, with private and CD4 specificities left missing.

This sequence was found in an adult who was a healthcare worker with PCR-confirmed SARS-CoV-2 infection or an uninfected control (not recorded which). The sample taken for sequencing was whole blood. This chain links TRBV6-6 with TRBJ2-1; no clear D gene. The CDR3 here is CASSSSDGSYNEQFF. CDR3 DNA sequence: TGTGCCAGCAGTTCCTCCGACGGATCCTACAATGAGCAGTTCTTC.